This TCR beta chain emerged from a study of coeliac disease. Study-wide background: The study queried TRBV7-2 bias without high-resolution HLA data. General observations from the study: Most TRB amino acid sequences occurred in only one sample. Only 1 of 6 controls, but 9 of 18 coeliac samples, showed published gliadin-specific TRB sequences. Control samples showed higher TRB and TRG clonality than intraepithelial and lamina propria samples in active celiac disease.

Worth noting for this clone: Its antigen is unknown.

Each fraction contributed one roughly 500,000-cell aliquot for sequencing. This CDR3 is 13 amino acids long. From germline, CDR1 is SNHLY and CDR2 FYNNEI. Trimming took 6 bases from V and 5 from J, leaving 10 bases between them. The method was immunoSEQ multiplex PCR; TCRdb's version includes in-frame clones alone and lacks a portion of them. The sample includes about 6,700 clones, about 63% of them seen just once. Sequenced material: lamina propria lymphocytes from the gut. This sequence originates from a woman younger than 30 with active celiac disease. The rearrangement joins TRBV2 to TRBJ1-4; weak D call: TRBD1 (5 bases). The CDR3 DNA reads TGTGCCAGCAGCTCTGACAGAAATGAAAAACTGTTTTTT. Protein product: CASSSDRNEKLFF.